This T cell receptor beta chain was sequenced in a study of CD8 T cells in ankylosing spondylitis. Whole-study results and caveats: Within ankylosing spondylitis blood, a TCR beta motif made up of seven or eight highly homologous variants appeared to be characteristic. There was reportedly significant enrichment of clones that were disease-linked in matched ankylosing spondylitis synovial fluid.

The CDR3 contains 17 residues. V was trimmed by 1 base and J by 4 bases, leaving 22 bases between them. From germline, CDR1 is DFQATT and CDR2 SNEGSKA (reference sequence). Molecular-barcoded quantitative 5'-RACE produced these TCR beta libraries. One entry per CDR3 protein, called by TCRdb with MiXCR from the 5' RACE reads. The repertoire holds around 130,000 distinct CDR3 sequences, with about a tenth as singletons. In its sample, this clonotype was seen many times. The antigen remains unidentified. Sequenced material: blood, either unsorted or a sorted T cell fraction (not recorded which). This clonotype originated in a male donor with ankylosing spondylitis or in good health (not recorded which). The rearrangement joins TRBV20-1 to TRBJ1-2; tentatively, D is TRBD1 (5 bases). The CDR3 reads CSARAEGSVEVVYGYTF. The CDR3 DNA reads as TGCAGTGCTAGAGCAGAGGGGTCGGTTGAAGTCGTCTATGGCTACACCTTC.